Listed here are 26 T cell receptor beta chains from one sample, sequenced in a study of T cells in Graves' hyperthyroidism and ophthalmopathy. RNA transcripts gave rise to amplified TCR beta CDR3 regions. When the TCR CDR3 underwent first-round RT-PCR, the HTBI primer set was used. Each CDR3 protein gets one entry after TCRdb re-called the multiplex PCR reads with MiXCR. The sample carries roughly 720,000 distinct CDR3 sequences, roughly 17% recorded once. Source material: blood. The source is a man in his fifties with Graves' hyperthyroidism.

The sample holds many counts of this clonotype. The rearrangement uses TRBV7-8 and TRBJ1-1; D perhaps matches TRBD1 (5 bases). The CDR3 sequence is 12 residues long. Germline V CDR1 and CDR2: SGHVS, FQNEAQ. Trimming removed 2 bases from V and 11 bases from J, with 12 bases in between. The CDR3 region is CASSLRSREAFF. DNA of the CDR3: TGTGCCAGCAGCTTACGGTCCAGGGAGGCTTTCTTT.

The rearrangement uses TRBV5-1 and TRBJ1-1; D remains unclear. The CDR3 length is 13 residues. Germline values: CDR1 SGHRS, CDR2 YFSETQ. Trimming removed 0 bases at V and 5 bases at J, with 8 bases between. CDR3 DNA sequence: TGCGCCAGCAGCTTGGAGTCACCTACTGAAGCTTTCTTT. Amino acid sequence: CASSLESPTEAFF.

The table lists this clonotype with many counts. The genes are TRBV10-3 and TRBJ2-1; 9 bases fit TRBD1. Per germline, CDR1 ENHRY and CDR2 SYGVKD. V lost 5 bases and J lost 8; bases outside the gene matches: 7. This CDR3 comprises 14 residues. The CDR3 sequence is CAISTGGAGDEQFF. The CDR3 bases are TGTGCCATCAGTACAGGGGGCGCGGGGGATGAGCAGTTCTTC.

This clonotype was seen only a few times. J is TRBJ1-4 and V is TRBV20-1; a weak D match, TRBD1 (5 bases). This CDR3 is built from 15 residues. Germline CDR1 is DFQATT and CDR2 is SNEGSKA (reference sequence). Trimming removed 5 bases from V and 4 bases from J, with 17 bases in between. The CDR3 nucleotides are TGCAGTGCTGAGCCCTGGCCAGGGATTAATGAAAAACTGTTTTTT. This gives the protein CSAEPWPGINEKLFF.

The V gene is TRBV24-1, the J gene TRBJ1-2; D might be TRBD1 (5 bases). This CDR3 spans 14 amino acids. Trimming took 2 bases from V and 7 from J, leaving 13 bases between them. The germline gives CDR1 KGHDR, CDR2 SFDVKD. CDR3 amino acids: CATSDSREVAGYTF. DNA for the CDR3: TGTGCCACCAGTGATTCCAGGGAAGTCGCTGGCTACACCTTC.

This clonotype was seen a few times. As DNA, the CDR3 is TGCAGTGCTAGGAAACTTCCCGGGACAGAAAATAGCAATCAGCCCCAGCATTTT. As protein: CSARKLPGTENSNQPQHF. The chain links TRBV20-1 to TRBJ1-5; 7 bases match TRBD1. The trim removed 3 bases at V and 0 bases at J, leaving 14 bases unmatched. The germline CDR1 and CDR2 sequences are DFQATT and SNEGSKA (reference sequence). The CDR3 has 18 residues.

This clonotype was counted ten times or more. This sequence joins TRBV28 and TRBJ2-5; D possibly matches TRBD1 or TRBD2 (5 bases each). The CDR3 extends over 16 amino acids. V was shortened by 4 bases and J by 7 bases, with 22 bases between the two germline ends. CDR1 and CDR2 from the germline V gene are MDHEN and SYDVKM. Here the CDR3 reads CASSSLSGTAKWTQYF. The CDR3 nucleotides read TGTGCCAGCAGTTCACTCTCCGGGACGGCGAAGTGGACCCAGTACTTC.

This clonotype has ten or more counts. The V gene is TRBV2, the J gene TRBJ1-4; D is possibly TRBD1 (6 bases). In germline, CDR1 is SNHLY, CDR2 FYNNEI. V was shortened by 6 bases and J by 6 bases, with 17 bases between the two germline ends. The CDR3 length is 15 residues. In nucleotides, the CDR3 is TGTGCCAGCAGCATCTGGACAGCATTTTATGAAAAACTGTTTTTT. Residues: CASSIWTAFYEKLFF.

This clonotype was seen once. A read error may be the cause here, since a much bigger clone is one base away. V and J are TRBV29-1 and TRBJ2-1; 7 bases are shared with TRBD2. The tail of the sequence fits TRBJ2-7 better, so the J call may be wrong. The CDR3 has 14 residues. Germline CDR1 is SQVTM and CDR2 is ANQGSEA. CDR3 sequence reads: CTTQEGGSGNEQYF. In nucleotides, the CDR3 is TGCACCACCCAGGAGGGCGGGAGTGGCAATGAGCAGTACTTC.

The sample holds many counts of this clonotype. The chain recombines TRBV19 with TRBJ2-2; 7 bases fit TRBD1. CDR1 LNHDA and CDR2 SQIVND come from the germline V gene (reference sequence). Germline trimming cut 3 bases from V and 0 bases from J; bases unmatched to any gene: 10. This CDR3 has 18 residues. CDR3 sequence: CASSMFRGQVSNTGELFF. The CDR3 region has the DNA TGTGCCAGTAGTATGTTCCGAGGACAGGTGTCGAACACCGGGGAGCTGTTTTTT. The whole variable domain, remainder taken from reference TRBV19 and TRBJ2-2, is DGGITQSPKYLFRKEGQNVTLSCEQNLNHDAMYWYRQDPGQGLRLIYYSQIVNDFQKGDIAEGYSVSREKKESFPLTVTSAQKNPTAFYLCASSMFRGQVSNTGELFFGEGSRLTVL.

This clonotype appeared a few times. V gene TRBV7-6 combines with J gene TRBJ2-7, with TRBD2 matching over 7 bases. Germline CDR1 reads SGHVS; CDR2 reads FNYEAQ. This CDR3 is built from 14 residues. V gave up 7 bases and J gave up 6 bases; unmatched junction bases: 12. The CDR3 protein is CASTTRGLGAEQYF. The CDR3, as DNA: TGTGCCAGCACCACCCGAGGACTAGGAGCCGAGCAGTACTTC.

In its sample, this clonotype was seen many times. The chain links TRBV24-1 to TRBJ2-1; 10 bases are shared with TRBD1. The CDR3 loop spans 14 amino acids. CDR1 and CDR2 from the germline V gene are KGHDR and SFDVKD. The junction had 14 bases not matched to a gene; V was cut back by 9 bases and J by 13 bases. DNA of the CDR3: TGTGCCACCGGTGGGACAGGGGCATCCTTTAATCAGTTCTTC. Its translation is CATGGTGASFNQFF.

The chain has TRBV19 and TRBJ2-4; D is perhaps TRBD2 (6 bases). The CDR3 runs to 16 residues. The germline gives CDR1 LNHDA, CDR2 SQIVND (reference sequence). Trimming removed 3 bases from V and 2 bases from J, with 14 bases in between. The CDR3 bases are TGTGCCAGTAGTATTTCGACGGGAGTCACCAAAAACATTCAGTACTTC. Translation: CASSISTGVTKNIQYF.

Notes on this clonotype: A read error may produce the germline difference seen at one junction end. J is TRBJ2-1 and V is TRBV14, with D possibly being TRBD1 (6 bases). Germline lookup yields CDR1 SGHDN and CDR2 FVKESK. The CDR3 is 14 amino acids. CDR3 region: CASSLLDSYNGQFF. Here the CDR3 DNA reads TGTGCCAGCAGCCTCCTGGACAGCTACAATGGGCAGTTCTTC.

This clonotype was found many times. The chain couples TRBV7-3 to TRBJ2-3, with 7 bases identical to TRBD2. The germline V gene encodes CDR1 SGHTA and CDR2 FQGTGA. The CDR3 totals 15 residues. V gave up 5 bases and J gave up 2 bases; unmatched junction bases: 7. The CDR3 loop reads CASSPSGSFTDTQYF. The CDR3 DNA reads TGTGCCAGCAGCCCTAGCGGATCCTTCACAGATACGCAGTATTTT.

The table lists this clonotype with a few counts. This may come from a read error, since a much larger clone is one base off. This sequence joins TRBV10-3 and TRBJ2-1; D is unresolved. Judging by the DNA end, TRBJ2-7 fits better; the J call may be wrong. The CDR3 consists of 14 residues. Germline loops: CDR1 ENHRY, CDR2 SYGVKD. CDR3 sequence: CAISETETHNEQYF. CDR3 nucleotides: TGTGCCATCAGTGAGACCGAGACCCACAATGAGCAGTACTTC.

This clonotype was observed many times. The CDR3 region has the DNA TGTGCCAGCAGCCCCTCTAGCGGGCCCCGTGATGAGCAGTTCTTC. Translating it yields CASSPSSGPRDEQFF. The rearrangement links TRBV12-3 or TRBV12-4 to TRBJ2-1, with 8 bases identical to TRBD2. This CDR3 region has 15 residues. The V and J ends lost 6 bases and 8 bases, in that order; junction bases with no gene match: 12.

This clonotype came up many times. This sequence joins TRBV30 and TRBJ1-1; no clear D gene. Germline V CDR1 and CDR2: GTSNPN, SVGIG (reference sequence). The CDR3 consists of 13 residues. Trimming took 0 bases from V and 8 from J, leaving 13 bases between them. The CDR3 spells CAWSVVLGSEAFF. The CDR3 DNA reads as TGTGCCTGGAGTGTAGTACTGGGCTCAGAAGCTTTCTTT.

This clonotype was found many times. The chain uses TRBV28 and TRBJ2-5; 8 bases match TRBD2. CDR3 size: 19 residues. Germline CDR1 is MDHEN and CDR2 is SYDVKM. Trimming at V came to 1 base and at J to 3 bases, leaving 16 bases not matched to a gene. The CDR3 DNA follows: TGTGCCAGCAGTTTATCGGGGGGAACATGGCGGGAGGTAGAAGAGACCCAGTACTTC. Amino acid sequence: CASSLSGGTWREVEETQYF.

At least ten counts were recorded for this clonotype. The V and J genes are TRBV28 and TRBJ1-5, with 7 bases matching TRBD1. Germline V lookup: CDR1 MDHEN, CDR2 SYDVKM. After removal of 3 bases from V and 3 bases from J, the junction contained 8 bases not matched to a gene. This CDR3 contains 16 residues. This chain's CDR3 is CASSFQGQVLNQPQHF. The CDR3 nucleotides are TGTGCCAGCAGTTTCCAAGGACAGGTACTCAATCAGCCCCAGCATTTT.

In its sample, this clonotype was seen many times. The chain recombines TRBV7-2 with TRBJ1-5; a weak D match, TRBD1 (6 bases). This CDR3 region has 16 residues. Deletions cut 5 bases from V and 2 bases from J, with 16 bases between. From germline, CDR1 is SGHTA and CDR2 FQGNSA. The chain's CDR3 is CASSLAREGGNQPQHF. DNA for the CDR3: TGTGCCAGCAGCCTTGCTAGAGAGGGGGGCAATCAGCCCCAGCATTTT.

The genes are TRBV29-1 and TRBJ2-3; D not resolved. In germline, CDR1 is SQVTM, CDR2 ANQGSEA. V shed 3 bases and J shed 2 bases, with 15 bases lying between them. This CDR3 is built from 15 residues. The CDR3 protein is CSVDGARATTDTQYF. As DNA, the CDR3 is TGCAGCGTTGATGGCGCTAGGGCCACCACAGATACGCAGTATTTT.

This chain uses TRBV28 with TRBJ2-2; D possibly corresponds to TRBD2 (5 bases). The V gene's germline CDR1 is MDHEN and CDR2 SYDVKM. The CDR3 spans 14 residues. Trimming cost V 5 bases and J 7 bases, with 14 bases left between them. As DNA, the CDR3 is TGTGCCAGCAGTCTCGACTACATTCGCGGGGAGCTGTTTTTT. As protein: CASSLDYIRGELFF.

Only a few counts were recorded for this clonotype. This chain links TRBV19 with TRBJ2-6, with a tentative D call TRBD1 (6 bases). Trimming removed 4 bases at V and 4 bases at J, with 14 bases between. Germline loops: CDR1 LNHDA, CDR2 SQIVND (reference sequence). The CDR3 is 16 amino acids. The CDR3 DNA reads TGTGCCAGTAGTAGGTCAACAGGGTCAGGGGCCAACGTCCTGACTTTC. It yields the protein CASSRSTGSGANVLTF.

The chain carries TRBV20-1 and TRBJ2-2; no firm D call. Trimming stripped 6 bases from V and 6 bases from J, with 14 bases between. Germline lookup yields CDR1 DFQATT and CDR2 SNEGSKA (reference sequence). The CDR3 runs to 13 residues. CDR3 sequence (DNA): TGCAGTGCGCGCCCCCAAGTAGCCGGGGAGCTGTTTTTT. Residues: CSARPQVAGELFF.

Many counts were recorded for this clonotype. The genes are TRBV25-1 and TRBJ1-2, with D perhaps matching TRBD1 (6 bases). The germline CDR1 and CDR2 sequences are MGHDK and SYGVNS. With 2 bases removed from V and 4 bases from J, the gap between germline ends came to 11 bases. The CDR3 covers 14 residues. The CDR3 coding sequence is TGTGCCAGCAGTGAAGGGGACATCGGCTATGGCTACACCTTC. Translation: CASSEGDIGYGYTF.